A single sample gave rise to the 3 T cell receptor beta chains below, sequenced in a study of beta chain features in type 1 diabetes. Notes on the study in general: Shorter TCRB CDR3s, moderately but significantly so, were found in Type 1 diabetes patients in all four CD4+ subsets.

Their antigen targets remain unknown. The authors reverse transcribed all of the isolated RNA, so sequencing captured expressed TCRB transcripts. Here immunoSEQ multiplex PCR was the method, and the copy in TCRdb shows in-frame clones only, minus some. The table records approximately 100,000 clones, under 30% of them present only once. The sample comprised central memory CD4+ T cells from blood. The receptors stem from a woman aged 18-29 years with type 1 diabetes.

This clone has just a few counts. The rearrangement links TRBV7-3 to TRBJ2-3; tentative D call: TRBD2 (6 bases). V lost 2 bases and J lost 0, with 21 bases in between. Germline V gives CDR1 SGHTA, CDR2 FQGTGA. CDR3 length: 19 residues. The CDR3 region is CASSLVGLGTGPSTDTQYF. DNA of the CDR3: TGTGCCAGCAGCTTAGTGGGACTCGGCACCGGCCCTAGCACAGATACGCAGTATTTT.

This clone was counted between two and nine times. The CDR3: CASTPQGAEYEQYF. The DNA for the CDR3 is TGCGCCAGCACCCCACAGGGGGCTGAATACGAGCAGTACTTC. The chain recombines TRBV5-1 with TRBJ2-7; 9 bases align to TRBD1. V shed 6 bases and J 4 bases; nucleotides not matched to a gene: 8. From germline, CDR1 is SGHRS and CDR2 YFSETQ. CDR3 size: 14 residues.

The chain carries TRBV29-1 and TRBJ1-5; unclear D gene. The CDR3 is 14 amino acids. Per the germline V gene, CDR1 is SQVTM and CDR2 is ANQGSEA. V was pared by 3 bases and J by 4 bases, with 13 bases between. As DNA, the CDR3 is TGCAGCGTTGAGCCGGGGATGGGGAATCAGCCCCAGCATTTT. Translated: CSVEPGMGNQPQHF.